This T cell receptor beta chain was found in a study of shared clonotypes between healthy human individuals. The study, taken as a whole, reports: Incompleteness in sorted-subset sequencing, despite large depth, was shown by rarefaction.

CDR1 is SEHNR and CDR2 is FQNEAQ in the germline V gene (reference sequence). The V and J ends lost 2 bases and 6 bases respectively, with 13 bases between them. CDR3 length: 15 residues. Of note for this clone: Its antigen is still unknown.

Some clones are missing from TCRdb's copy, which holds only in-frame ones; the method was immunoSEQ multiplex PCR. The sample consists of some 1.4 million clones, around 97% of them appearing once. Sequencing input: naive CD4+ T cells sorted from blood. The subset: CD45RA+ positively selected. This receptor was identified in a young man in good health. The V gene is TRBV7-9, the J gene TRBJ2-2; no firm D call. CDR3 nucleotide sequence: TGTGCCAGCAGCTTACAAACGAGGTTACCCGGGGAGCTGTTTTTT. Translated: CASSLQTRLPGELFF.